A selection of T cell receptor beta chains follows, all from one sample in a study of radiotherapy plus CTLA-4 blockade in lung cancer. TCRdb keeps only in-frame clones here, not all; method: immunoSEQ multiplex PCR. The table records roughly 58,000 clones, roughly four fifths of them present only once. Here the sequenced sample was peripheral blood, taken from a patient treated with radiotherapy plus ipilimumab. The source is a human donor with non-small cell lung cancer whose response to radiotherapy plus ipilimumab could not be evaluated. CDR3s include the opening cysteine and the closing phenylalanine or tryptophan. The D gene is left open where the match is weak. Rows give clone size only sometimes, using once, few, many, or a class for an expanded clone.

size	V	D	J	CDR3	DNA
NA	TRBV10-3	NA	TRBJ1-4	CAATGGVGEKLFF	TGTGCCGCCACGGGGGGGGTCGGTGAAAAACTGTTTTTT
NA	TRBV14	NA	TRBJ2-7	CASSRGGRGYEQYF	TGTGCCAGCAGCCGAGGGGGACGGGGCTACGAGCAGTACTTC
NA	TRBV6-1	NA	TRBJ2-1	CASSDPRGVSSYNEQFF	TGTGCCAGCAGTGACCCCAGGGGAGTAAGCTCCTACAATGAGCAGTTCTTC
NA	TRBV6-5	TRBD1	TRBJ1-2	CASSGRGENYGYTF	TGTGCCAGCAGTGGCAGGGGGGAGAACTATGGCTACACCTTC
NA	TRBV5-1	NA	TRBJ1-3	CASSFSSPGGAGNTIYF	TGCGCCAGCAGCTTTTCTTCTCCGGGGGGCGCGGGAAACACCATATATTTT
NA	TRBV23-1	NA	TRBJ1-2	CASSQSGHYGYTF	TGCGCCAGCAGTCAATCGGGCCACTATGGCTACACCTTC
NA	TRBV7-9	TRBD1	TRBJ1-2	CASSSQGALGGYTF	TGTGCCAGCAGCTCTCAGGGGGCTCTGGGGGGCTACACCTTC
NA	TRBV5-4	TRBD2	TRBJ2-1	CASNGLDREDEQFF	TGTGCCTCCAATGGGCTCGACCGGGAGGATGAGCAGTTCTTC
NA	TRBV28	TRBD1	TRBJ2-3	CASSLGTGWEADTQYF	TGTGCCAGCAGTTTAGGGACAGGATGGGAGGCAGATACGCAGTATTTT
once	TRBV10-1	TRBD1	TRBJ2-3	CASSSGTGPRGTDTQYF	TGCGCCAGCAGTAGCGGGACAGGGCCTAGAGGCACAGATACGCAGTATTTT